The clone carrying this T cell receptor beta chain was counted only a few times. Its antigen is not identified. The data originate from a study of cytomegalovirus exposure and HLA in healthy donors. Study-wide results and caveats: There were some public TCRs occurring in many donors, but most TCR sequences were rare.

Only in-frame clones appear in the TCRdb table, and some are missing; sequencing was by immunoSEQ multiplex PCR. The sample yields roughly 75,000 clones, about 94% seen once. V was trimmed by 6 bases and J by 6 bases, leaving 9 bases between them. Germline CDR1 MNHEY, CDR2 SVGAGI. This CDR3 spans 11 amino acids. The receptor was derived from a woman between 18 and 29 years old in good health and CMV-seronegative. The J gene is TRBJ2-7, the V gene TRBV6-5; D gene ambiguous. The sequencing input was PBMCs. CDR3 residues: CASRALAEQYF. In DNA, the CDR3 is TGTGCCAGCAGGGCCCTGGCCGAGCAGTACTTC.